The clone carrying this T cell receptor beta chain was seen just once. Its antigen is unidentified. The source of the sample is a study of T cell responses to AZD1222 COVID-19 vaccine. Study at large: Second doses at about 4 or about 12 weeks were pooled.

Study-level results: Researchers report vaccine-associated CD4 TCRs spanning spike, with dominance at 160-218 and 743-854.

Profiling relied on immunoSEQ multiplex PCR, and the TCRdb table lists in-frame clones only, not all of them. The sample contains roughly 120,000 clones, roughly nine tenths of which appear only once. This receptor was identified in an adult in good health. Sequencing used peripheral blood, obtained on day 0 of AZD1222 vaccination.

The CDR3 DNA is TGTGCCAGCAGGGAAAGGAGCCTTGAAGCTTTCTTT. Translation gives CASRERSLEAFF. V gene TRBV2 combines with J gene TRBJ1-1; D not certain. The CDR3 has 12 amino acids. Between the trimmed V and J ends, which lost 6 bases and 7 bases, there was a span of 12 bases. Looked up from germline, CDR1 is SNHLY and CDR2 is FYNNEI.